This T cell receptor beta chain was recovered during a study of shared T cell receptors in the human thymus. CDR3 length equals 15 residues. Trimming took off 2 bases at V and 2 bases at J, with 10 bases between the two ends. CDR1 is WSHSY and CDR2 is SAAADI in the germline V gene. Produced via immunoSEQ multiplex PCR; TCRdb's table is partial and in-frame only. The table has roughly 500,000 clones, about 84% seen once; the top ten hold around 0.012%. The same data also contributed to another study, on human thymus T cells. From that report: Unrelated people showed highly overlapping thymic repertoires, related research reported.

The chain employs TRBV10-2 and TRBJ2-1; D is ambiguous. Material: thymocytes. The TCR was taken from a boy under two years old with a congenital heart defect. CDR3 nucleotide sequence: TGCGCCAGCAGTGAGGTGTGGCCCCCCTACAATGAGCAGTTCTTC. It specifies CASSEVWPPYNEQFF.